The rows below give T cell receptor beta chains drawn from one sample of a study of long-term antiretroviral therapy in people with HIV. Sequencing was performed with immunoSEQ multiplex PCR; in TCRdb, only in-frame clones are kept and a portion is missing. Among 30,000 to 50,000 clones listed, approximately 86% were seen once. The input for sequencing was unsorted PBMCs, taken just before starting antiretroviral therapy. All receptors derive from a woman aged 18-29 years with HIV. The CDR3 runs from the conserved cysteine through the conserved F or W. D genes are given only for firm matches. The size field is filled for only some rows; it gives once, few, many or a size class.

J gene,D gene,CDR3 length,clone size,V gene,CDR3 DNA,CDR3 protein
TRBJ2-1,TRBD2,16,once,TRBV6-1,TGTGCCAGCAGTGGCGAGACTAGCGGGATCGGCAATGAGCAGTTCTTC,CASSGETSGIGNEQFF
TRBJ2-7,.,14,.,TRBV19,TGTGCCAGTAGGGTGGCGGACAGCTCCTACGAGCAGTACTTC,CASRVADSSYEQYF
TRBJ2-1,.,15,.,TRBV2,TGTGCCAGCAAAGAGCGGGCGAGCTCCTACAATGAGCAGTTCTTC,CASKERASSYNEQFF
TRBJ2-5,TRBD1,14,.,TRBV6-5,TGTGCCAGCTGGACAGGGGGCCGGCAAGAGACCCAGTACTTC,CASWTGGRQETQYF
TRBJ2-7,TRBD2,15,.,TRBV7-2,TGTGCCAGCATCCTGGGGCCTAGCGGGAGGGACGAGCAGTACTTC,CASILGPSGRDEQYF
TRBJ2-2,.,13,.,TRBV6-1,TGTGCCAGCAGCCAGGGAGAAACCGGGGAGCTGTTTTTT,CASSQGETGELFF
TRBJ2-3,TRBD2,16,.,TRBV5-8,TGTGCCAGCAGCCGGGGAGGGAGCACATATCCAGATACGCAGTATTTT,CASSRGGSTYPDTQYF
TRBJ2-1,TRBD2,14,.,TRBV15,TGTGCCACCCTGCCTAGCGGGAGCTTCGGTGAGCAGTTCTTC,CATLPSGSFGEQFF
TRBJ2-2,.,15,medium-sized,TRBV4-3,TGCGCCAGCAGCCAAGACTCGGGAAGCCCCGGGGAGCTGTTTTTT,CASSQDSGSPGELFF
TRBJ1-1,TRBD1,18,.,TRBV27,TGTGCCAGCAGCACACCAACCGGACAGGGGGCACGGCGTACTGAAGCTTTCTTT,CASSTPTGQGARRTEAFF
TRBJ1-4,TRBD1,15,.,TRBV28,TGTGCCAGCAGTTTAAAAGACAGGGAGGGTGAAAAACTGTTTTTT,CASSLKDREGEKLFF
TRBJ2-1,.,15,.,TRBV27,TGTGCCAGCAGTTTATCGGGGTCCCCATACAATGAGCAGTTCTTC,CASSLSGSPYNEQFF
TRBJ2-3,TRBD1,16,once,TRBV4-3,TGCGCCAGCAGCCAAGATGCGACAGGGCACACAGATACGCAGTATTTT,CASSQDATGHTDTQYF
TRBJ1-3,.,17,.,TRBV4-1,TGCGCCAGCAGCCTCCCCATAGGGACCCGGAGGGGAAACACCATATATTTT,CASSLPIGTRRGNTIYF
TRBJ2-7,.,12,.,TRBV6-1,TGTGCCAGCAGGGGATGGGCCATCGAGCAGTACTTC,CASRGWAIEQYF
TRBJ2-3,.,14,.,TRBV6-5,TGTGCCAGCAGTTACGGGGGGTTCACAGATACGCAGTATTTT,CASSYGGFTDTQYF
TRBJ2-1,.,13,.,TRBV27,TGTGCCAGCTCAGGGGGGGATGACAATGAGCAGTTCTTC,CASSGGDDNEQFF
TRBJ1-5,.,14,.,TRBV13,TGTGCCAGCAGCTTTAAGGGGACGAATCAGCCCCAGCATTTT,CASSFKGTNQPQHF
TRBJ2-1,.,12,.,TRBV2,TGTGCCAGCATGACCCTTTACAATGAGCAGTTCTTC,CASMTLYNEQFF
TRBJ2-7,TRBD1,13,.,TRBV5-1,TGCGCCAGCAGCGATATAAGGCCGGGACAGGCGTACTTC,CASSDIRPGQAYF
TRBJ2-1,.,12,.,TRBV13,TGTGCCAGCAGCTTAGCCGGAAATGAGCAGTTCTTC,CASSLAGNEQFF
TRBJ2-1,TRBD2,14,.,TRBV9,TGTGCCAGCAGCCTCAAGGGGACTAGTAATGAGCAGTTCTTC,CASSLKGTSNEQFF
TRBJ2-7,TRBD1,15,.,TRBV7-9,TGTGCCAGCAGCCCAACAGGGGGCGCAAATCACGAGCAGTACTTC,CASSPTGGANHEQYF